These 32 T cell receptor beta chains came from one sample sequenced in a study of cytomegalovirus exposure and HLA in healthy donors. 60 Vbeta and 13 Jbeta primers were used in PCR. Sequencing used immunoSEQ multiplex PCR; TCRdb keeps in-frame clones, though not all of them. The repertoire includes under 200,000 clones, about 62% of them detected once, and less than 3% sits in the top ten. The sequenced sample consisted of PBMCs. The receptors originated from a man aged 40-49 years in good health and CMV-seronegative.

The chain links TRBV4-1 to TRBJ2-7; 8 bases are shared with TRBD1. Trimming took 4 bases from V and 0 from J; bases not matched to a gene: 8. Germline-derived CDR1 and CDR2 are MGHRA and YSYEKL. This CDR3 spans 16 amino acids. The CDR3 protein is CASSRTMDRASYEQYF. As DNA, the CDR3 is TGCGCCAGCAGCCGGACAATGGACAGGGCCTCCTACGAGCAGTACTTC.

This sequence joins TRBV5-1 and TRBJ2-7; 9 bases map to TRBD2. The J segment lost 5 bases and the V segment lost 1 base, leaving 7 bases of the junction unmatched. Germline V gene sequence: CDR1 SGHRS, CDR2 YFSETQ. The CDR3 extends over 15 amino acids. CDR3 sequence reads: CASSLMGLAPDEQYF. The CDR3 DNA sequence: TGCGCCAGCAGCTTGATGGGACTAGCCCCCGACGAGCAGTACTTC. Full variable domain (remainder filled in from reference TRBV5-1 and TRBJ2-7): KAGVTQTPRYLIKTRGQQVTLSCSPISGHRSVSWYQQTPGQGLQFLFEYFSETQRNKGNFPGRFSGRQFSNSRSEMNVSTLELGDSALYLCASSLMGLAPDEQYFGPGTRLTVT.

This clone was seen a few times. The chain recombines TRBV7-3 with TRBJ2-2; the match to TRBD2 covers 8 bases. The trim removed 2 bases at V and 2 bases at J, leaving 4 bases unmatched. The CDR3 spans 16 residues. The germline V gene has CDR1 SGHTA and CDR2 FQGTGA. The DNA of the CDR3 is TGTGCCAGCAGCTTACACAGCGGGAGTAACACCGGGGAGCTGTTTTTT. This encodes CASSLHSGSNTGELFF.

CDR3 loop: CASSSSGQGSEQYF. CDR3 bases: TGTGCCAGCAGTTCCTCGGGACAGGGTAGCGAGCAGTACTTC. The J gene is TRBJ2-7, the V gene TRBV6-5; the match to TRBD1 covers 9 bases. Per the germline V gene, CDR1 is MNHEY and CDR2 is SVGAGI. V shed 4 bases, J shed 6 bases, and the junction held 7 bases outside the gene matches. This CDR3 is 14 amino acids long.

The V call is TRBV4-1, the J call TRBJ1-6; D not certain. Germline assignment: CDR1 MGHRA and CDR2 YSYEKL. CDR3 size: 15 residues. V was pared by 4 bases and J by 7 bases, with 14 bases between. Here the CDR3 reads CASSREGDPNSPLHF. The CDR3, as DNA: TGCGCCAGCAGCCGGGAGGGTGATCCGAATTCACCCCTCCACTTT.

A few counts support this clone. The chain is built from TRBV6-5 and TRBJ2-1, with a tentative D call TRBD1 (7 bases). The CDR3 is made up of 15 amino acids. Germline-derived CDR1 and CDR2 are MNHEY and SVGAGI. V was cut by 5 bases and J by 4 bases, with 15 bases left in between. CDR3 residues: CASSTTGEVYNEQFF. DNA for the CDR3: TGTGCCAGCAGTACCACAGGGGAGGTTTACAATGAGCAGTTCTTC.

This clone was detected only a few times. CDR3 loop: CAWGLEGTSFF. The CDR3 nucleotides read TGTGCCTGGGGTCTAGAGGGTACGTCTTTCTTT. This chain joins TRBV30 and TRBJ1-1; D gene unclear. This CDR3 contains 11 residues. Germline-derived CDR1 and CDR2 are GTSNPN and SVGIG (reference sequence). The germline V and J ends were trimmed by 5 bases and 12 bases, with 16 bases remaining between them.

This clone occurred once. The rearrangement uses TRBV5-1 and TRBJ2-3, with D perhaps TRBD2 (7 bases). CDR3 size: 17 residues. V was clipped by 0 bases and J by 6 bases, with 20 bases between them. Germline lookup yields CDR1 SGHRS and CDR2 YFSETQ. Written as DNA, the CDR3 is TGCGCCAGCAGCTTGGCCCGGCTAGCGAGGGGGGGGGATACGCAGTATTTT. It yields the protein CASSLARLARGGDTQYF.

This clone was picked up a small number of times. V and J are TRBV2 and TRBJ2-5; D is possibly TRBD1 (5 bases). Trimming stripped 6 bases from V and 3 bases from J, with 5 bases between. CDR3 length equals 11 residues. Germline lookup yields CDR1 SNHLY and CDR2 FYNNEI. The CDR3: CASRGEETQYF. Written as DNA, the CDR3 is TGTGCCAGCAGAGGGGAAGAGACCCAGTACTTC.

The gene calls are TRBV11-2 and TRBJ1-1; 8 positions match TRBD1. Per the germline V gene, CDR1 is SGHAT and CDR2 is FQNNGV. The CDR3 has 14 amino acids. J gave up 4 bases and V 5 bases, and 6 bases lay outside the gene matches. CDR3 DNA: TGTGCCAGCAGCAACAGGGGGGAACTCACTGAAGCTTTCTTT. This codes for CASSNRGELTEAFF.

Written as DNA, the CDR3 is TGCGCCAGCAGCCAATACAGGGGGCCCGACACCGGGGAGCTGTTTTTT. Translation: CASSQYRGPDTGELFF. This rearrangement joins TRBV4-3 to TRBJ2-2, with 9 bases identical to TRBD1. CDR3 size: 16 residues. Germline loops: CDR1 LGHNA, CDR2 YSLEER. Unmatched junction bases numbered 4, after V lost 2 bases and J lost 3 bases.

This rearrangement joins TRBV6-5 to TRBJ1-2, with D possibly TRBD1 on 6 matching bases. CDR1 and CDR2 (germline): MNHEY, SVGAGI. CDR3 length equals 15 residues. With 5 bases removed from V and 5 bases from J, the gap between germline ends came to 18 bases. CDR3 coding DNA: TGTGCCAGCAGTAGTGGACAGACTCCCTCATATGGCTACACCTTC. As protein: CASSSGQTPSYGYTF.

This clone was observed a few times. Distinct nucleotide sequences in the sample also encode this CDR3. The chain is built from TRBV7-2 and TRBJ2-7; D may be TRBD2 (6 bases). The CDR3 consists of 16 residues. The germline V gene has CDR1 SGHTA and CDR2 FQGNSA. The V end lost 1 base, the J end lost 0 bases, and 13 bases lay between the germline ends. The CDR3 DNA reads as TGTGCCAGCAGCTTAGTTGGGCGGGGCAGCTCCTACGAGCAGTACTTC. It codes for CASSLVGRGSSYEQYF.

This clone came up once. The rearrangement joins TRBV7-2 to TRBJ1-4; 8 positions match TRBD1. Germline lookup yields CDR1 SGHTA and CDR2 FQGNSA. The CDR3 sequence is 13 residues long. Losses at the gene ends were 5 bases for V and 7 bases for J; bases not matched to a gene: 3. The CDR3 here is CASSQGQGEKLFF. The CDR3 region has the DNA TGTGCCAGCAGCCAAGGACAGGGTGAAAAACTGTTTTTT.

The chain uses TRBV19 and TRBJ1-3; 7 bases agree with TRBD1. The CDR3 totals 15 residues. The V gene's germline CDR1 is LNHDA and CDR2 SQIVND (reference sequence). J gave up 3 bases and V 4 bases, and 6 bases lay outside the gene matches. In nucleotides, the CDR3 is TGTGCCAGTAGTACAGGAGGGACAGTTGGAAACACCATATATTTT. Translated, it gives CASSTGGTVGNTIYF.

Only a few counts were recorded for this clone. The chain employs TRBV7-8 and TRBJ1-6; a possible D gene is TRBD1 (5 bases). The CDR3 consists of 14 residues. Germline CDR1 reads SGHVS; CDR2 reads FQNEAQ. Trimming removed 1 base from V and 9 bases from J, with 10 bases in between. The CDR3 loop reads CASSLGQGGSPLHF. The DNA of the CDR3 is TGTGCCAGCAGCTTAGGTCAGGGCGGTTCACCCCTCCACTTT.

The CDR3 reads CASSSDRGLGGYTF. The CDR3 DNA is TGTGCCAGCAGCTCTGACAGGGGGCTTGGGGGCTACACCTTC. The chain combines TRBV7-9 with TRBJ1-2; 10 bases match TRBD1. CDR3 size: 14 residues. The junction had 7 bases not matched to a gene; V was cut back by 4 bases and J by 8 bases. Germline V gene sequence: CDR1 SEHNR, CDR2 FQNEAQ (reference sequence).

The chain uses TRBV19 and TRBJ1-1; 8 bases map to TRBD1. The CDR3 is 16 residues long. CDR1 is LNHDA and CDR2 is SQIVND in the germline V gene (reference sequence). Germline trimming cut 7 bases from V and 1 base from J; bases unmatched to any gene: 11. For the CDR3, the DNA is TGTGCCAGTATCGGGGGGACAGGAGGGAGGAACACTGAAGCTTTCTTT. Its translation is CASIGGTGGRNTEAFF.

This clone appeared a single time. This chain links TRBV2 with TRBJ2-7; D is undetermined. The germline V gene encodes CDR1 SNHLY and CDR2 FYNNEI. V dropped 4 bases and J dropped 3 bases, with 7 bases sitting between them. This CDR3 is 12 amino acids long. The chain's CDR3 is CASSVSYYEQYF. CDR3 in DNA: TGTGCCAGCAGTGTTAGTTACTACGAGCAGTACTTC.

This chain joins TRBV5-1 and TRBJ2-3; D not certain. Per the germline V gene, CDR1 is SGHRS and CDR2 is YFSETQ. V was clipped by 4 bases and J by 0 bases, with 12 bases between them. The length of the CDR3 is 15 residues. In DNA, the CDR3 is TGCGCCAGCAGCGATGGCGTCGGGAGCACAGATACGCAGTATTTT. Translating it yields CASSDGVGSTDTQYF. Complete variable domain (other parts from reference TRBV5-1 and TRBJ2-3): KAGVTQTPRYLIKTRGQQVTLSCSPISGHRSVSWYQQTPGQGLQFLFEYFSETQRNKGNFPGRFSGRQFSNSRSEMNVSTLELGDSALYLCASSDGVGSTDTQYFGPGTRLTVL.

The chain has TRBV4-1 and TRBJ2-1, with TRBD1 matching 8 bases. The CDR3 covers 15 residues. CDR1 is MGHRA and CDR2 is YSYEKL in the germline V gene. With V trimmed by 2 bases and J by 6 bases, 6 bases remained unmatched. CDR3: CASSQWTGTSNEQFF. Written as DNA, the CDR3 is TGCGCCAGCAGCCAATGGACAGGGACTTCCAATGAGCAGTTCTTC.

This clone was observed a single time. The rearrangement uses TRBV5-1 and TRBJ1-2, with D possibly being TRBD1 (6 bases). Trimming left V 0 bases short and J 1 base short, with 10 bases between. The CDR3 loop spans 15 amino acids. Germline assignment: CDR1 SGHRS and CDR2 YFSETQ. CDR3 coding DNA: TGCGCCAGCAGCTTGGATTGGGGGCTTAACTATGGCTACACCTTC. Amino acid sequence: CASSLDWGLNYGYTF.

A few counts support this clone. This chain connects TRBV11-2 to TRBJ2-5, with 7 bases aligning to TRBD2. J was trimmed by 5 bases and V by 2 bases; bases with no gene match: 8. In germline, CDR1 is SGHAT, CDR2 FQNNGV. The length of the CDR3 is 15 residues. CDR3 DNA: TGTGCCAGCAGCTTATCAGCTCGTAGCGGGGAGACCCAGTACTTC. Translation: CASSLSARSGETQYF.

Points on this clone: A read error may account for a junction end that differs from germline. J is TRBJ1-4 and V is TRBV7-9, with D unclear. The CDR3 is 14 residues long. Germline lookup yields CDR1 SEHNR and CDR2 FQNEAQ (reference sequence). The CDR3 DNA reads as TGTTCCAGCAGCACTGACCGGGTCCTCCAAGAACTGTTTTTT. This translates into CSSSTDRVLQELFF.

This clone was picked up one time. This chain links TRBV6-5 with TRBJ1-5; 8 nucleotides line up with TRBD1. Germline CDR1 reads MNHEY; CDR2 reads SVGAGI. The trim removed 5 bases at V and 6 bases at J, leaving 6 bases unmatched. This CDR3 region has 14 residues. The CDR3 DNA reads as TGTGCCAGCAGTACGGACAGGGTGACTCAGCCCCAGCATTTT. As protein: CASSTDRVTQPQHF.

This clone was counted only a few times. This chain connects TRBV6-5 to TRBJ1-1, with 11 positions matching TRBD1. The CDR3 contains 16 residues. CDR1 and CDR2 from the germline V gene are MNHEY and SVGAGI. The trim removed 2 bases at V and 7 bases at J, leaving 9 bases unmatched. In DNA form, the CDR3 reads TGTGCCAGCAGTTACCAGCTCGCCGGGACAGGGGGTGAAGCTTTCTTT. It encodes CASSYQLAGTGGEAFF.

Note on this clone: An end of the junction differs from the germline gene, which may be a read error. V and J are TRBV11-3 and TRBJ2-5; possible D gene TRBD2, 5 bases. Per the germline V gene, CDR1 is SGHNT and CDR2 is YENEEA. The CDR3 has 12 residues. CDR3 region: CASSLGAADVHF. CDR3 coding DNA: TGTGCCAGCAGCTTAGGAGCAGCGGACGTGCACTTC. The full variable domain, in which reference TRBV11-3 and TRBJ2-5 provide the parts outside the CDR3, is EAGVVQSPRYKIIEKKQPVAFWCNPISGHNTLYWYLQNLGQGPELLIRYENEEAVDDSQLPKDRFSAERLKGVDSTLKIQPAELGDSAVYLCASSLGAADVHFGPGTRLLVL.

The genes are TRBV6-1 and TRBJ1-6; no clear D gene. Germline V lookup: CDR1 MNHNS, CDR2 SASEGT. The V end lost 0 bases, the J end lost 17 bases, and 14 bases lay between the germline ends. The CDR3 totals 13 residues. CDR3 DNA: TGTGCCAGCAGTGAAGCGAAGAACGGCGGGGTCCACTTT. As protein: CASSEAKNGGVHF.

The CDR3 spells CASSLWWASSNTEAFF. The CDR3 DNA follows: TGTGCCAGCAGTTTATGGTGGGCTTCATCCAACACTGAAGCTTTCTTT. The V and J genes are TRBV28 and TRBJ1-1; D not resolved. Germline V gene data show CDR1 as MDHEN and CDR2 as SYDVKM. CDR3 length equals 16 residues. Deletions cut 0 bases from V and 2 bases from J, with 13 bases between.

The V gene is TRBV4-1, the J gene TRBJ2-4; TRBD2 might be the D (7 bases). Deletions cut 2 bases from V and 9 bases from J, with 17 bases between. The length of the CDR3 is 15 residues. The germline V gene has CDR1 MGHRA and CDR2 YSYEKL. Here the CDR3 DNA reads TGCGCCAGCAGCCAATCCGGGGGGCGCGGAGTCATTCAGTACTTC. This gives the protein CASSQSGGRGVIQYF.

The CDR3 region is CASSSRDSSYQETQYF. The CDR3 region has the DNA TGTGCCAGCAGCTCCAGGGACAGCTCGTACCAAGAGACCCAGTACTTC. The chain recombines TRBV7-9 with TRBJ2-5; TRBD1 matches 7 bases. Per the germline V gene, CDR1 is SEHNR and CDR2 is FQNEAQ (reference sequence). This CDR3 is built from 16 residues. J gave up 0 bases and V 4 bases, and 8 bases lay outside the gene matches.

In its sample, this clone was seen a few times. The rearrangement uses TRBV4-2 and TRBJ2-2, with D possibly being TRBD1 (5 bases). The CDR3 totals 16 residues. Germline lookup yields CDR1 LGHNA and CDR2 YNFKEQ. V lost 0 bases to trimming and J lost 6 bases, with 14 bases between them. The CDR3 sequence is CASSQESGNRAGELFF. CDR3 in DNA: TGTGCCAGCAGCCAAGAATCAGGGAATCGGGCCGGGGAGCTGTTTTTT.